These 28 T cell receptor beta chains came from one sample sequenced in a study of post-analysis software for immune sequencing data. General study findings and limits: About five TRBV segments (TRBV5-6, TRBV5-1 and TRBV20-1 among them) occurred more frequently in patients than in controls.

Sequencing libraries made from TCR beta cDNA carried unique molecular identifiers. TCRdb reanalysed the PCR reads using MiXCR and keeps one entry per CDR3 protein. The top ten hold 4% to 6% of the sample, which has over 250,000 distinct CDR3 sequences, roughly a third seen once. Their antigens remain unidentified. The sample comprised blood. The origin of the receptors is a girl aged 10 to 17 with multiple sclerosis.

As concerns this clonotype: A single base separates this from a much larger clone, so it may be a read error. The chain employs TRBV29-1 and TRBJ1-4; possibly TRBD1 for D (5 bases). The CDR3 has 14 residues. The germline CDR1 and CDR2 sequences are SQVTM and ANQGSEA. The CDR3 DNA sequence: TGCAGCGCTACGGGACGCCTCCTTAATGGAAAACTGTTTTTT. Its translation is CSATGRLLNGKLFF.

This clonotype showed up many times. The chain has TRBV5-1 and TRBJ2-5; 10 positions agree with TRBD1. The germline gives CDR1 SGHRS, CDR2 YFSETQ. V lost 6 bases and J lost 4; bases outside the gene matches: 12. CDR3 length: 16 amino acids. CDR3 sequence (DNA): TGCGCCAGCACCACGGTCGGGGGACAGGGGATAGAGACCCAGTACTTC. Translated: CASTTVGGQGIETQYF.

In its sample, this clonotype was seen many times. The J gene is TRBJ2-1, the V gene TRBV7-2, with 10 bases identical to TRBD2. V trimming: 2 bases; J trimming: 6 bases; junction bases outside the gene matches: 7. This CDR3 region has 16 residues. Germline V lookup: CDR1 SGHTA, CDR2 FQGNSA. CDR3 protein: CASSLYGLAGVNEQFF. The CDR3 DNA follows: TGTGCCAGCAGCTTATACGGGCTAGCGGGGGTCAATGAGCAGTTCTTC. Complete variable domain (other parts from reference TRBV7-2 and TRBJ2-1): GAGVSQSPSNKVTEKGKDVELRCDPISGHTALYWYRQSLGQGLEFLIYFQGNSAPDKSGLPSDRFSAERTGGSVSTLTIQRTQQEDSAVYLCASSLYGLAGVNEQFFGPGTRLTVL.

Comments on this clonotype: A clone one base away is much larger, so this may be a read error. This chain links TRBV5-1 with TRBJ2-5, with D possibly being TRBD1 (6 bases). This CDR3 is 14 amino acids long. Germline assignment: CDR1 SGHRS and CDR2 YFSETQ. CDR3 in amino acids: CAGSLVQGKETQYF. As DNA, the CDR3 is TGCGCCGGCAGCTTGGTTCAGGGGAAAGAGACCCAGTACTTC.

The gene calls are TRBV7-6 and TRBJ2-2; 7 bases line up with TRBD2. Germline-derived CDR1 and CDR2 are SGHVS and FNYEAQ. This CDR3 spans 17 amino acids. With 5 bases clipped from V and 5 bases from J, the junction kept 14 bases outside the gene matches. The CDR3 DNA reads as TGTGCCAGCAGCCTAGAGGGCGGGAGTGGGGGAACCGGGGAGCTGTTTTTT. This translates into CASSLEGGSGGTGELFF.

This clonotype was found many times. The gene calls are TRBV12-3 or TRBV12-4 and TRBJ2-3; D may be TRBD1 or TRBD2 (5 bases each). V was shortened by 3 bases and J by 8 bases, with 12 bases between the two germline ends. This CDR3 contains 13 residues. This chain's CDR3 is CASSLERGGTQYF. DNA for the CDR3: TGTGCCAGCAGTTTGGAGAGGGGCGGTACGCAGTATTTT.

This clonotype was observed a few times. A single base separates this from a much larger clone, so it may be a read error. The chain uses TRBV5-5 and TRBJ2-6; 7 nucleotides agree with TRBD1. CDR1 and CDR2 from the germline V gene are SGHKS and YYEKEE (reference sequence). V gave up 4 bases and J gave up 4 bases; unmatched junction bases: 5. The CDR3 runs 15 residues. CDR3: CASSPTGEGANVLTF. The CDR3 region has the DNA TGTGCCAGCAGCCCTACAGGGGAGGGGGCCAACGTCCTGACTTTC. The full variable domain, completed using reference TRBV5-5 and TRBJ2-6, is DAGVTQSPTHLIKTRGQQVTLRCSPISGHKSVSWYQQVLGQGPQFIFQYYEKEERGRGNFPDRFSARQFPNYSSELNVNALLLGDSALYLCASSPTGEGANVLTFGAGSRLTVL.

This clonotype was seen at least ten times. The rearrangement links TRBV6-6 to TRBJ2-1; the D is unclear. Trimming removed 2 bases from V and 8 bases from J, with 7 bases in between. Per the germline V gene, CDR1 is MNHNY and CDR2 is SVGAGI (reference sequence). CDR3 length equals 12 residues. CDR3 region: CASSYVGYEQFF. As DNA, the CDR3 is TGTGCCAGCAGTTACGTAGGGTATGAGCAGTTCTTC.

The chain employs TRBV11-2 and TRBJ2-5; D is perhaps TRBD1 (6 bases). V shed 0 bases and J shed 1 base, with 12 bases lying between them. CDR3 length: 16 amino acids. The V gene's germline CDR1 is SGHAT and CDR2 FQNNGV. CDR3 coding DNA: TGTGCCAGCAGCTTAGATGCGTGGACAGTCCAAGAGACCCAGTACTTC. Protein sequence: CASSLDAWTVQETQYF.

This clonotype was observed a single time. The CDR3 coding sequence is TGCAGTGCCCCGGGGTCGGTCGAGACCCAGTACTTC. Residues: CSAPGSVETQYF. This chain uses TRBV20-1 with TRBJ2-5; D perhaps matches TRBD2 (5 bases). CDR1 and CDR2 from the germline V gene are DFQATT and SNEGSKA (reference sequence). The CDR3 extends over 12 amino acids. V was cut by 6 bases and J by 5 bases, with 13 bases left in between.

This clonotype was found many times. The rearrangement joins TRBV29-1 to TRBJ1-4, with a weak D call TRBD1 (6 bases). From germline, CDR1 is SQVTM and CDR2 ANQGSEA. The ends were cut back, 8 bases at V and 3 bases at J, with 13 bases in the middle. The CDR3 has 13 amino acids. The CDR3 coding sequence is TGCAGCATCCGACAGGCCGCTAATGAAAAACTGTTTTTT. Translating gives CSIRQAANEKLFF.

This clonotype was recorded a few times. Here the CDR3 reads CASSLLVAGSNTGELFF. CDR3 coding DNA: TGCGCCAGCAGCTTGTTGGTAGCGGGGTCGAACACCGGGGAGCTGTTTTTT. V and J are TRBV5-1 and TRBJ2-2; TRBD2 matches 8 bases. The J segment lost 0 bases and the V segment lost 1 base, leaving 5 bases of the junction unmatched. This CDR3 comprises 17 residues. The germline V gene encodes CDR1 SGHRS and CDR2 YFSETQ.

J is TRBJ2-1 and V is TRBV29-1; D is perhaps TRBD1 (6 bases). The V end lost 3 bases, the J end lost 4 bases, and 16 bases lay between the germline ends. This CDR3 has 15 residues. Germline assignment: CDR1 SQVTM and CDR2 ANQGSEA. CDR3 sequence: CSVEAGESSYNEQFF. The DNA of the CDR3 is TGCAGCGTTGAGGCAGGGGAGTCGAGTTACAATGAGCAGTTCTTC.

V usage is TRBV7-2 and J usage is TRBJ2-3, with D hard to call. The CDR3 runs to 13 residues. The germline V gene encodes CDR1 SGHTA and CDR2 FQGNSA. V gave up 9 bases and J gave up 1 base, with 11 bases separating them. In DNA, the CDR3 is TGTGCCAGTAACCACGCGGGCACAGATACGCAGTATTTT. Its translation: CASNHAGTDTQYF.

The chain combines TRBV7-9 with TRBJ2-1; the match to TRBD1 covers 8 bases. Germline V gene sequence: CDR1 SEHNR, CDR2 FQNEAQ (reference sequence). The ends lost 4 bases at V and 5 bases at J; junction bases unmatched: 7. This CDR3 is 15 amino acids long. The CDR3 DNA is TGTGCCAGCAGCTCGGGCATGGGACAGGACAATGAGCAGTTCTTC. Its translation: CASSSGMGQDNEQFF.

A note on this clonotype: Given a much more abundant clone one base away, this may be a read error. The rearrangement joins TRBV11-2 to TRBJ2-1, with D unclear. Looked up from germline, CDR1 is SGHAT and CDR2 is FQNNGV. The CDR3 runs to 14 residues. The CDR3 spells CTSSLARVFYEQFF. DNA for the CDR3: TGTACCAGCAGCTTAGCTAGGGTTTTCTATGAGCAGTTCTTC.

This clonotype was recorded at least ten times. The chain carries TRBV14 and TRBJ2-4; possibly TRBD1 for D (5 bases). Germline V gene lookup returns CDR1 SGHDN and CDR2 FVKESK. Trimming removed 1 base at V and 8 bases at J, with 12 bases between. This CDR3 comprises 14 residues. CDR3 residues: CASSQGKGSHIQYF. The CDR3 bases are TGTGCCAGCAGCCAAGGGAAGGGGTCTCACATTCAGTACTTC.

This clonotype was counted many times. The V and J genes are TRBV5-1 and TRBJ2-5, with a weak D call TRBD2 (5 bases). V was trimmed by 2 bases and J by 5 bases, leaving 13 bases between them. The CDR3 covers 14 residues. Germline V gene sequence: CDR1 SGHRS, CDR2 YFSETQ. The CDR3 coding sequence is TGCGCCAGCAGCTTCGAGCCGGGGTGGGAGACCCAGTACTTC. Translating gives CASSFEPGWETQYF.

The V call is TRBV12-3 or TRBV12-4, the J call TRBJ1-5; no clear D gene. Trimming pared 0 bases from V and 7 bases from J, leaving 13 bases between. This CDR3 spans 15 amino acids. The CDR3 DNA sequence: TGTGCCAGCAGTTTAGCCTCCGTGGGCGGGCAGCCCCAGCATTTT. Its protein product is CASSLASVGGQPQHF.

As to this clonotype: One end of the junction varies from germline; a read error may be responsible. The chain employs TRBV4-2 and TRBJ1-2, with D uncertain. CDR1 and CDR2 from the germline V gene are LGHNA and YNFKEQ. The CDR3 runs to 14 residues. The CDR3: CASGQVPGYDGYTF. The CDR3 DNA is TGTGCCAGCGGCCAAGTACCAGGATATGATGGCTACACCTTC.

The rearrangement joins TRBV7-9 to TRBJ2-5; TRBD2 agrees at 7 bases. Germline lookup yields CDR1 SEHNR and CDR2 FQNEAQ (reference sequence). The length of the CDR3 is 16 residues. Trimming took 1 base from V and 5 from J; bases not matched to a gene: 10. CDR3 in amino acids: CASSLGRRLAGETQYF. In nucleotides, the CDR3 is TGTGCCAGCAGCTTAGGCCGCAGACTAGCAGGGGAGACCCAGTACTTC.

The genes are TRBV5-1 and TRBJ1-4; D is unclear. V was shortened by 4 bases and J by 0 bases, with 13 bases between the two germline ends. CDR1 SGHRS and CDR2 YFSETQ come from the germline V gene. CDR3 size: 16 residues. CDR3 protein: CASSLAAAATNEKLFF. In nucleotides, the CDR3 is TGCGCCAGCAGCCTGGCAGCCGCGGCAACTAATGAAAAACTGTTTTTT.

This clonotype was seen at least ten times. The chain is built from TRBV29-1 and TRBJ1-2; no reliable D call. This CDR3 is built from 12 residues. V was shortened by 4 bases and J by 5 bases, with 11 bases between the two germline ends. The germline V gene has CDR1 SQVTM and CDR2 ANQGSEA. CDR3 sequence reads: CSVGTLRYGYTF. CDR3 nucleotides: TGCAGCGTTGGGACCCTTCGGTATGGCTACACCTTC. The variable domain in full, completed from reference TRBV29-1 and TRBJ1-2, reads SAVISQKPSRDICQRGTSLTIQCQVDSQVTMMFWYRQQPGQSLTLIATANQGSEATYESGFVIDKFPISRPNLTFSTLTVSNMSPEDSSIYLCSVGTLRYGYTFGSGTRLTVV.

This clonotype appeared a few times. The CDR3 reads CAIRASVGKYIVGSYEQYF. The CDR3 bases are TGTGCCATCAGGGCCTCGGTAGGCAAATATATAGTGGGGTCCTACGAGCAGTACTTC. The chain combines TRBV10-3 with TRBJ2-7, with D uncertain. Trimming took 6 bases from V and 1 from J, leaving 28 bases between them. Looked up from germline, CDR1 is ENHRY and CDR2 is SYGVKD. The CDR3 extends over 19 amino acids.

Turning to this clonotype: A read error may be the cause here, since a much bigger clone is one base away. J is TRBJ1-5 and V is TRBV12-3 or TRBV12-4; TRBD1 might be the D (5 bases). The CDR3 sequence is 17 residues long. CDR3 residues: CASSNRGTAYSNHPQHF. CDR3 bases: TGTGCCAGCAGCAACCGGGGGACTGCTTATAGCAATCACCCCCAGCATTTT.

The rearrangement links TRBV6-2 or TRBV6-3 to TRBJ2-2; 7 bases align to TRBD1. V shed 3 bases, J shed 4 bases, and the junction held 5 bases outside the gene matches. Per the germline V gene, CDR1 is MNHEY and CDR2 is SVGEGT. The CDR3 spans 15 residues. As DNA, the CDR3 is TGTGCCAGCAGTTATGAGGGGGCAAGCACCGGGGAGCTGTTTTTT. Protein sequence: CASSYEGASTGELFF.

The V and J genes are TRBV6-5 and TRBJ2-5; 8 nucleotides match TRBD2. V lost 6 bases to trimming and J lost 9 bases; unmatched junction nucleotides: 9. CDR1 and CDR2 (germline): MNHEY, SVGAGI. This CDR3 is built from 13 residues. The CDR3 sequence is CASSLTSGGPQYF. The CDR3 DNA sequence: TGTGCCAGCAGCCTTACATCGGGGGGGCCCCAGTACTTC.

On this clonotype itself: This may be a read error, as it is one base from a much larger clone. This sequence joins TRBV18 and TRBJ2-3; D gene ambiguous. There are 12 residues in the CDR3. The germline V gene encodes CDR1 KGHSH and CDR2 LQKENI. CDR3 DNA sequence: TGTGTCAGCTCACCAACCGAGGATACGCAGTATTTT. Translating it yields CVSSPTEDTQYF.